This T cell receptor beta chain originates from a study of PD-1 blockade in classical Hodgkin lymphoma. The V segment lost 0 bases and the J segment 2 bases; nucleotides outside the gene matches: 5. Germline assignment: CDR1 SGHRS and CDR2 YFSETQ. This CDR3 is 17 amino acids long. Study-level results: Those patients who began receiving nivolumab less than 1 year after ASCT had lower diversity, and they were excluded. Newly diagnosed patients reportedly trailed healthy donors in baseline TCR diversity.

With regard to this clone: Antigen unknown.

Relapse was seen in all patients after autologous stem cell transplantation, and brentuximab vedotin exposure was variable. Assay used: immunoSEQ multiplex PCR; TCRdb lists only in-frame clones, some missing. There are about 98,000 clones in the sample; roughly 92% occur only once, and 2.8% lies in the top ten. The clonotype originates from a human donor with classical Hodgkin lymphoma. This rearrangement joins TRBV5-1 to TRBJ2-3; TRBD2 aligns across 11 bases. The material sequenced was peripheral blood mononuclear cells (PBMCs), taken at baseline. DNA of the CDR3: TGCGCCAGCAGCTTGGGGACTAGCGGGCGATACACAGATACGCAGTATTTT. Amino acids: CASSLGTSGRYTDTQYF.